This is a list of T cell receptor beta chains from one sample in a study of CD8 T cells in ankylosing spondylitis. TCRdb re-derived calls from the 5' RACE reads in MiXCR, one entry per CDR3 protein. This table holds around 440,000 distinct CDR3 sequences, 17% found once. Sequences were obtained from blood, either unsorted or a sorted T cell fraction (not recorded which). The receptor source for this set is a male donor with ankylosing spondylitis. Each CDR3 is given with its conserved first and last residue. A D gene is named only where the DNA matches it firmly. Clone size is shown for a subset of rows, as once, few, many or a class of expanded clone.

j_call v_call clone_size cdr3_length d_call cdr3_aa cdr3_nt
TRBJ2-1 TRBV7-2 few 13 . CASSLGYSSAQFF TGTGCCAGCAGCTTAGGCTACTCTTCTGCGCAGTTCTTC
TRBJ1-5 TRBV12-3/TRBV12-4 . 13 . CASSLGQHQPQHF TGTGCCAGCAGTTTGGGTCAGCATCAGCCCCAGCATTTT
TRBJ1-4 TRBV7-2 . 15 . CASSLGGSSGEKLFF TGTGCCAGCAGCCTGGGGGGATCGTCAGGCGAAAAACTGTTTTTT
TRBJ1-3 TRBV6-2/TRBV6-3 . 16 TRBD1 CASRTPTGGSGNTIYF TGTGCCAGCAGGACGCCTACAGGGGGATCTGGAAACACCATATATTTT
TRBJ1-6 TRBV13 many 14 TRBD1 CASSEGQGESPLHF TGTGCCAGCAGCGAGGGACAGGGAGAGTCACCCCTCCACTTT
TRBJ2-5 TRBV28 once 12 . CASTSSWETQYF TGTGCCAGCACCTCTAGCTGGGAGACCCAGTACTTC
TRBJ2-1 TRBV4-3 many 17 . CASSQGAYSGSYNEQFF TGCGCCAGCAGCCAAGGGGCTTATAGCGGCTCCTACAATGAGCAGTTCTTC
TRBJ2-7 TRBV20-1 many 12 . CSAAGASYEQYF TGCAGTGCAGCCGGGGCCTCCTACGAGCAGTACTTC
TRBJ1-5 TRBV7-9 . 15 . CASSTGPAPDQPQHF TGTGCCAGCAGCACCGGACCCGCCCCGGACCAGCCCCAGCATTTT
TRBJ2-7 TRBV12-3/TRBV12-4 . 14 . CASSLSDRTYEQYF TGTGCCAGCAGTTTATCCGACAGGACCTACGAGCAGTACTTC
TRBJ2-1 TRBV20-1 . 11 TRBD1 CSAGQGSEQFF TGCAGTGCTGGACAGGGGAGTGAGCAGTTCTTC
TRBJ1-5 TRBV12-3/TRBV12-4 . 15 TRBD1 CASSFAGGHNQPQHF TGTGCCAGCAGTTTCGCAGGGGGGCACAATCAGCCCCAGCATTTT
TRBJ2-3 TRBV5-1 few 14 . CASREISSTDTQYF TGCGCCAGCAGGGAGATATCTAGCACAGATACGCAGTATTTT
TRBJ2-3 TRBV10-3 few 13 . CAISDRGADTQYF TGTGCCATCAGTGACAGGGGGGCAGATACGCAGTATTTT
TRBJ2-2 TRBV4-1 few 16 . CASSPGRGAGAGELFF TGCGCCAGCAGCCCGGGCAGAGGGGCAGGCGCCGGGGAGCTGTTTTTT
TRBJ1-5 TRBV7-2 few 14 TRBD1 CASSRDSYNQPQHF TGTGCCAGCAGCCGGGACAGCTACAATCAGCCCCAGCATTTT
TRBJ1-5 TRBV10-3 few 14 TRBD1 CAIRGDSSNQPQHF TGTGCCATCAGGGGGGACAGCTCCAATCAGCCCCAGCATTTT
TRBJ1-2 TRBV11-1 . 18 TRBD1 CASSFPGTGGSRGYGYTF TGTGCCAGCAGCTTCCCCGGGACAGGGGGGAGTCGTGGCTATGGCTACACCTTC
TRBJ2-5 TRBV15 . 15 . CATSRATQDSGTQYF TGTGCCACCAGCAGAGCCACACAGGACTCTGGGACCCAGTACTTC
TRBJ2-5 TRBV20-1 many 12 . CSASPTQETQYF TGCAGTGCTAGCCCAACCCAAGAGACCCAGTACTTC
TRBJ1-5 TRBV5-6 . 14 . CASSTGSADAPQHF TGTGCCAGCAGTACCGGGTCAGCTGATGCGCCCCAGCATTTT
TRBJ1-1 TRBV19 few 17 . CASSIGVGWSMNTEAFF TGTGCCAGTAGTATCGGCGTCGGGTGGAGTATGAACACTGAAGCTTTCTTT
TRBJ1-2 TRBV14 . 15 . CASSQFRVPRDGYTF TGTGCCAGCAGCCAATTCAGGGTGCCGCGGGATGGCTACACCTTC
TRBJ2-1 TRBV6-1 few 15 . CASSQVRGTYNEQFF TGTGCCAGCAGCCAAGTAAGGGGGACTTACAATGAGCAGTTCTTC
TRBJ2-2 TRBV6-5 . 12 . CASSVITGELFF TGTGCCAGCAGTGTAATAACCGGGGAGCTGTTTTTT
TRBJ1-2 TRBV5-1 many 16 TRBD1 CASSLTSRQGDSGYTF TGCGCCAGCAGCTTAACCTCTCGACAGGGGGACTCTGGCTACACCTTC
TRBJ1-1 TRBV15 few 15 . CATSRDRGVNTEAFF TGTGCCACCAGCAGAGATCGGGGTGTCAACACTGAAGCTTTCTTT
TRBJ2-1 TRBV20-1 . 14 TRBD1 CSASPGTGGDEQFF TGCAGTGCGAGCCCTGGGACAGGGGGCGATGAGCAGTTCTTC
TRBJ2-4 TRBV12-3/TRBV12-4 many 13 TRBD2 CASTGGGVNIQYF TGTGCCAGCACCGGGGGAGGGGTAAACATTCAGTACTTC
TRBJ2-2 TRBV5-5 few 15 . CASSLGPQNTGELFF TGTGCCAGCAGCTTGGGACCTCAGAACACCGGGGAGCTGTTTTTT